The rows below give T cell receptor beta chains drawn from one sample of a study of T cell clonotyping in hematopoietic cell transplantation. Data came from immunoSEQ multiplex PCR; TCRdb stores just in-frame clones and leaves some out. The sample holds more than 20,000 clones, around 90% seen once. Material: peripheral blood mononuclear cells, obtained before stem cell transplant. Receptors were obtained from a man between 18 and 29 years old with biphenotypic leukemia. Some clones in this sample may be carry-over from other donors' samples. Both conserved end residues are part of each CDR3. A D gene is named only where the DNA matches it firmly. Size is stated for part of the rows, as once, few or many counts, or as a class when the clone is expanded.

clone_size,d_call,j_call,v_call,cdr3_nt,cdr3_aa
.,TRBD1,TRBJ1-3,TRBV29-1,TGCAGCGTCGGACAGGGGAGCTCCTCTGGAAACACCATATATTTT,CSVGQGSSSGNTIYF
.,TRBD1,TRBJ2-7,TRBV10-3,TGTGCCATCAGCCAGACAGGGGGCGGCTACGAGCAGTACTTC,CAISQTGGGYEQYF
.,TRBD1,TRBJ1-2,TRBV27,TGTGCCAGCAGTTTAACAGGGGGCGCTTATGGCTACACCTTC,CASSLTGGAYGYTF
.,TRBD1,TRBJ1-6,TRBV6-1,TGTGCCAGCAGTGAAATTCCTCGCGGGACAGTTAATTCACCCCTCCACTTT,CASSEIPRGTVNSPLHF
.,.,TRBJ1-1,TRBV19,TGTGCCAGTAGTATAGTCCTTCAACCCGGGGATACTTTCTTT,CASSIVLQPGDTFF
few,TRBD1,TRBJ1-2,TRBV2,TGTGCCAGCACCACAATGACAGGGGCAGATGGCTACACCTTC,CASTTMTGADGYTF
once,.,TRBJ1-1,TRBV18,TGTGCCAGCTCACCGAGGGACACCGAGGGTAGCACTGAAGCTTTCTTT,CASSPRDTEGSTEAFF
.,.,TRBJ2-7,TRBV10-3,TGTGCCATCAGTGAGTCGAGAGGGAACGAGCAGTACTTC,CAISESRGNEQYF
.,TRBD2,TRBJ2-1,TRBV4-1,TGCGCCAGCAGCCACCCGGGACTAGCCCTCAATGAGCAGTTCTTC,CASSHPGLALNEQFF
.,TRBD2,TRBJ2-3,TRBV7-9,TGTGCCAGCAGCTTAGCTAGCGGGGGGCCGGATACGCAGTATTTT,CASSLASGGPDTQYF
few,.,TRBJ1-6,TRBV2,TGTGCCAGCAGTGGGGGAAAGGGGCTAAATTCACCCCTCCACTTT,CASSGGKGLNSPLHF
few,TRBD1,TRBJ2-2,TRBV11-2,TGTGCCAGCAGTTGGACAGGGGGTGGCGGGGAGCTGTTTTTT,CASSWTGGGGELFF
.,TRBD2,TRBJ2-1,TRBV4-1,TGCGCCAGCAGTCAGCGGGAGGCCCCACTAAATGAGCAGTTCTTC,CASSQREAPLNEQFF
.,.,TRBJ1-1,TRBV4-1,TGCGCCAGCAGCCACCCGGGGCGGACGAACACTGAAGCTTTCTTT,CASSHPGRTNTEAFF
.,.,TRBJ2-3,TRBV6-4,TGTGCCAGCAGTGACTCACAGGGAGGCACAGATACGCAGTATTTT,CASSDSQGGTDTQYF
.,.,TRBJ1-5,TRBV19,TGTGCCAGTAGTATAAGGGATTACAATCAGCCCCAGCATTTT,CASSIRDYNQPQHF
.,.,TRBJ1-2,TRBV27,TGTGCCAGCAGTTCCGGACAGTTTGGCTACACCTTC,CASSSGQFGYTF
.,.,TRBJ1-1,TRBV11-3,TGTGCCAGCAGCTTGACAGTTAACACTGAAGCTTTCTTT,CASSLTVNTEAFF
.,TRBD2,TRBJ2-5,TRBV4-1,TGCGCCAGCAGTCCAGCTGGGGGACTAGTCCAAGAGACCCAGTACTTC,CASSPAGGLVQETQYF
.,TRBD2,TRBJ2-1,TRBV7-2,TGTGCCAGCAGCCACTCCTCCTTGGCTAGCGGTTACAATGAGCAGTTCTTC,CASSHSSLASGYNEQFF